This T cell receptor (beta chain) was found in a study of blood T cells in healthy people across ages. Worth noting for this clonotype: Its antigen is as yet unknown.

The second PCR ran about 6 to 11 cycles with a sample-barcoded 5' primer and J-beta primers. TCRdb recomputed calls from the 5' RACE reads with MiXCR, one row per CDR3 protein. The sample holds approximately 800,000 distinct CDR3 sequences, 55% to 70% seen once. Findings of the study overall: There were more naive CD4+ cells and higher diversity in long-lived donors than in aged donors. A roughly linear age-dependent decrease characterized TCR beta diversity per million T cells.

CDR1 is SEHNR and CDR2 is FQNEAQ in the germline V gene (reference sequence). Trimming at V came to 3 bases and at J to 4 bases, leaving 6 bases not matched to a gene. The CDR3 totals 16 residues. The TCR was taken from a man under 40 in good health. Sequencing was performed on blood. The chain combines TRBV7-9 with TRBJ2-4, with 10 bases that match TRBD2. This chain's CDR3 is CASSLLAGAYKNIQYF. CDR3 coding DNA: TGTGCCAGCAGCTTGCTAGCGGGAGCGTATAAAAACATTCAGTACTTC.